The T cell receptor beta chain under discussion was sequenced for a study of blood T cell repertoires in COVID-19. Study-level background: T cells, B-cell-depleted T cells, or PBMCs supplied cDNA or gDNA.

The CDR3 consists of 18 residues. In germline, CDR1 is SEHNR, CDR2 FQNEAQ (reference sequence). The junction had 14 bases not matched to a gene; V was cut back by 0 bases and J by 6 bases. TCRdb's copy holds only in-frame clones and misses some; the assay was immunoSEQ multiplex PCR. Among 110,000 or so clones listed, about 85% were seen once. The sample consisted of peripheral blood. This clonotype was obtained from a human donor in a cohort sampled during active COVID-19. V usage is TRBV7-9 and J usage is TRBJ1-2; TRBD1 matches 9 bases. For the CDR3, the DNA is TGTGCCAGCAGCTTAGCGTCTGGGGACAGGGAGTTTGGGGATGGCTACACCTTC. Translation: CASSLASGDREFGDGYTF.